The 17 T cell receptor beta chains below all came from one sample that was sequenced in a study of shared clonotypes between healthy human individuals. Naive CD8 cells lacked CD45RO and underwent positive selection for CCR7, leaving out terminally differentiated effector memory CD45RA+ cells. The method was immunoSEQ multiplex PCR; TCRdb's version includes in-frame clones alone and lacks a portion of them. The repertoire holds millions of clones, with about 95% as singletons. Source material: naive CD8+ T cells sorted from blood. These receptors originate from a man aged 18 to 30 in good health.

This chain links TRBV27 with TRBJ2-3, with TRBD2 matching over 8 bases. This CDR3 comprises 16 residues. The V gene end was trimmed by 6 bases and the J gene end by 2 bases; junction bases not matched to a gene: 10. Germline lookup yields CDR1 MNHEY and CDR2 SMNVEV (reference sequence). As DNA, the CDR3 is TGTGCCAGCAGCCCGTCGCGGGGGGCCTACACAGATACGCAGTATTTT. This encodes CASSPSRGAYTDTQYF.

The chain employs TRBV5-6 and TRBJ2-7, with D uncertain. CDR1 SGHDT and CDR2 YYEEEE come from the germline V gene. V gave up 5 bases and J gave up 6 bases, with 15 bases separating them. The CDR3 consists of 13 residues. CDR3 residues: CASRPIEYAEQYF. For the CDR3, the DNA is TGTGCCAGCAGACCTATCGAATATGCCGAGCAGTACTTC.

The V and J genes are TRBV7-9 and TRBJ1-4; maybe TRBD1 (5 bases). The length of the CDR3 is 14 residues. The V end lost 5 bases, the J end lost 4 bases, and 11 bases lay between the germline ends. Germline lookup yields CDR1 SEHNR and CDR2 FQNEAQ (reference sequence). The CDR3, as DNA: TGTGCCAGCAGCGATGACAGCTATAATGAAAAACTGTTTTTT. As protein: CASSDDSYNEKLFF.

The J gene is TRBJ2-7, the V gene TRBV4-1; TRBD2 agrees at 10 bases. The junction had 7 bases not matched to a gene; V was cut back by 2 bases and J by 0 bases. CDR3 size: 17 residues. CDR1 is MGHRA, CDR2 YSYEKL, per germline. CDR3 residues: CASSQREPSGSSYEQYF. The CDR3 nucleotides read TGCGCCAGCAGCCAAAGGGAGCCTAGCGGGAGCTCCTACGAGCAGTACTTC.

V and J are TRBV4-1 and TRBJ1-5; D gene ambiguous. The V gene lost 1 base and the J gene lost 5 bases, with 6 bases spanning the gap. The CDR3 totals 13 residues. The V gene's germline CDR1 is MGHRA and CDR2 YSYEKL. The CDR3 protein is CASSQGLDQPQHF. The CDR3 DNA follows: TGCGCCAGCAGCCAAGGATTGGATCAGCCCCAGCATTTT.

On this clone: Within the sample, other DNA sequences also encode this same CDR3. The chain carries TRBV28 and TRBJ1-1, with 7 bases that match TRBD1. Trimming at V came to 6 bases and at J to 4 bases, leaving 8 bases not matched to a gene. The CDR3 is 14 residues long. Germline values: CDR1 MDHEN, CDR2 SYDVKM. CDR3 amino acids: CASSPTGLGTEAFF. CDR3 nucleotide sequence: TGTGCCAGCAGCCCGACAGGGCTTGGCACTGAAGCTTTCTTT.

The genes are TRBV28 and TRBJ1-1; D may be TRBD1 (5 bases). Germline CDR1 reads MDHEN; CDR2 reads SYDVKM. The CDR3 contains 13 residues. V was clipped by 7 bases and J by 1 base, with 10 bases between them. The CDR3 reads CASTAGRNTEAFF. In DNA form, the CDR3 reads TGTGCCAGCACAGCAGGGCGGAACACTGAAGCTTTCTTT.

This clone was seen once. The chain employs TRBV6-1 and TRBJ1-6; the D is unclear. Germline CDR1 reads MNHNS; CDR2 reads SASEGT. V was pared by 2 bases and J by 6 bases, with 8 bases between. This CDR3 region has 14 residues. As DNA, the CDR3 is TGTGCCAGCAGTGAATGGGTCGTTAATTCACCCCTCCACTTT. Protein: CASSEWVVNSPLHF.

The V and J genes are TRBV13 and TRBJ2-7, with 9 bases fitting TRBD1. The CDR3 consists of 15 residues. V gave up 4 bases and J gave up 5 bases; unmatched junction bases: 9. Germline V gives CDR1 PRHDT, CDR2 FYEKMQ (reference sequence). The CDR3 nucleotides read TGTGCCAGCAGCTCCTCCGGGACAGGGTTCCACGAGCAGTACTTC. Protein product: CASSSSGTGFHEQYF.

The chain carries TRBV28 and TRBJ1-2; D may be TRBD1 (5 bases). The V gene lost 5 bases and the J gene lost 2 bases, with 18 bases spanning the gap. The CDR3 consists of 16 residues. Germline CDR1 is MDHEN and CDR2 is SYDVKM. The CDR3 nucleotides are TGTGCCAGCAGTACCCGACAGAAGGGACTGAACTATGGCTACACCTTC. It yields the protein CASSTRQKGLNYGYTF.

The rearrangement uses TRBV4-2 and TRBJ2-3, with 16 bases matching TRBD2. The CDR3 length is 19 residues. Germline loops: CDR1 LGHNA, CDR2 YNFKEQ. The V segment lost 4 bases and the J segment 4 bases; nucleotides outside the gene matches: 11. The CDR3 nucleotides read TGTGCCAGCAGCCTCCTGGGACTAGCGGGGGGGCCTCTTGCAGATACGCAGTATTTT. Protein: CASSLLGLAGGPLADTQYF.

This clone was seen a single time. The rearrangement links TRBV6-1 to TRBJ2-2; 7 bases line up with TRBD2. The ends lost 1 base at V and 7 bases at J; junction bases unmatched: 12. Per the germline V gene, CDR1 is MNHNS and CDR2 is SASEGT. The CDR3 is 17 amino acids. In DNA, the CDR3 is TGTGCCAGCAGTGAAGACGGGGAGGGCAGGGCGTTCGGGGAGCTGTTTTTT. As protein: CASSEDGEGRAFGELFF.

V is TRBV11-2 and J is TRBJ1-6; 8 positions match TRBD1. J lost 9 bases, V lost 5 bases, and 6 bases had no gene match. There are 14 residues in the CDR3. The V gene's germline CDR1 is SGHAT and CDR2 FQNNGV. In DNA, the CDR3 is TGTGCCAGCAGCCTCGGACAGGGAGCTTCACCCCTCCACTTT. Translation gives CASSLGQGASPLHF.

The rearrangement uses TRBV28 and TRBJ2-7, with 7 nucleotides matching TRBD1. CDR3 length: 17 amino acids. Germline-derived CDR1 and CDR2 are MDHEN and SYDVKM. After removal of 2 bases from V and 7 bases from J, the junction contained 17 bases not matched to a gene. The CDR3 spells CASSLVWTGVVMREQYF. CDR3 nucleotide sequence: TGTGCCAGCAGTTTAGTCTGGACAGGTGTTGTTATGAGGGAGCAGTACTTC. Based on the CDR3 plus reference TRBV28 and TRBJ2-7, the full variable domain is DVKVTQSSRYLVKRTGEKVFLECVQDMDHENMFWYRQDPGLGLRLIYFSYDVKMKEKGDIPEGYSVSREKKERFSLILESASTNQTSMYLCASSLVWTGVVMREQYFGPGTRLTVT.

This clone was detected only once. The chain recombines TRBV6-8 with TRBJ1-1; possible D gene TRBD1, 6 bases. The CDR3 totals 17 residues. Germline V lookup: CDR1 MNHGY, CDR2 SAAAGT. V was shortened by 5 bases and J by 1 base, with 20 bases between the two germline ends. The CDR3 protein is CASSTLDRLYRNTEAFF. The CDR3 DNA reads TGTGCCAGCAGTACCCTCGACAGGCTATATCGGAACACTGAAGCTTTCTTT.

This chain links TRBV5-6 with TRBJ2-5; unclear D gene. CDR3 length equals 13 residues. Germline V CDR1 and CDR2: SGHDT, YYEEEE. V was shortened by 0 bases and J by 5 bases, with 8 bases between the two germline ends. CDR3 loop: CASSLEDLETQYF. The DNA of the CDR3 is TGTGCCAGCAGCTTGGAGGATTTGGAGACCCAGTACTTC.

V is TRBV15 and J is TRBJ2-7; 7 positions match TRBD1. Germline trimming cut 1 base from V and 4 bases from J; bases unmatched to any gene: 4. Germline CDR1 LNHNV, CDR2 YYDKDF (reference sequence). This CDR3 is built from 14 residues. CDR3 DNA sequence: TGTGCCACCAGCAGAGCAGGGACAGTATACGAGCAGTACTTC. Translating gives CATSRAGTVYEQYF.